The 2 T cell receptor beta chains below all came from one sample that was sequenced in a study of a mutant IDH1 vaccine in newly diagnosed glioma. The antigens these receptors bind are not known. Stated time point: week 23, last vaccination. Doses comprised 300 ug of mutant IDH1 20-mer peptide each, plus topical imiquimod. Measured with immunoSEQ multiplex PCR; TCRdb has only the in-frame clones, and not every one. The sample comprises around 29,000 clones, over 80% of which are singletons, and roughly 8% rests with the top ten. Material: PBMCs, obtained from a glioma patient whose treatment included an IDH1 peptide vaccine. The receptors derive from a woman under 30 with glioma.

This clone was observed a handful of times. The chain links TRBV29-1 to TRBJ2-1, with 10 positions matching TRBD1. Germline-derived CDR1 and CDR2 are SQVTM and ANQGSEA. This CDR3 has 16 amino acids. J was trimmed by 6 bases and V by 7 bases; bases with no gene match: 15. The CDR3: CSEARFRDRGGNEQFF. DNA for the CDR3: TGCAGCGAAGCCAGATTTCGGGACAGGGGAGGCAATGAGCAGTTCTTC.

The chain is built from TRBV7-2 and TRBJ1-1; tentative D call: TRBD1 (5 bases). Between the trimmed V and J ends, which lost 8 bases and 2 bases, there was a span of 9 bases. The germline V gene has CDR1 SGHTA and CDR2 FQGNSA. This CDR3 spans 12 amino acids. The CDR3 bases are TGTGCCAGCGGGACGGGAAACACTGAAGCTTTCTTT. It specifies CASGTGNTEAFF.